This passage covers 30 T cell receptor beta chains from one sample sequenced in a study of OX40 agonist ivuxolimab in advanced cancers. Here immunoSEQ multiplex PCR was the method, and the copy in TCRdb shows in-frame clones only, minus some. The sample yields approximately 67,000 clones, roughly 87% seen once. The sample in question was CD4+ or CD8+ T cells sorted from blood, obtained in a trial of the OX40 agonist ivuxolimab. These receptors were taken from an adult with an advanced solid tumor such as melanoma, head and neck, liver or kidney cancer.

J is TRBJ1-2 and V is TRBV11-3; D ambiguous. Germline V gene data show CDR1 as SGHNT and CDR2 as YENEEA. This CDR3 contains 12 residues. Trimming stripped 5 bases from V and 6 bases from J, with 10 bases between. In nucleotides, the CDR3 is TGTGCCAGCAGCGTTGGCGCGAATGGCTACACCTTC. This gives the protein CASSVGANGYTF.

The chain combines TRBV4-3 with TRBJ2-6; the D gene could be TRBD1 or TRBD2 (7 bases each). There are 20 residues in the CDR3. CDR1 LGHNA and CDR2 YSLEER come from the germline V gene. V was shortened by 0 bases and J by 0 bases, with 18 bases between the two germline ends. The CDR3 protein is CASSQDRWEGASSGANVLTF. The CDR3 DNA follows: TGCGCCAGCAGCCAAGATCGGTGGGAGGGGGCCAGCTCTGGGGCCAACGTCCTGACTTTC.

The chain recombines TRBV5-4 with TRBJ2-6, with D perhaps TRBD2 (6 bases). V was pared by 0 bases and J by 0 bases, with 13 bases between. CDR3 length equals 18 residues. Germline CDR1 SGHNT, CDR2 YYREEE (reference sequence). The CDR3 is CASSLAGVWDSGANVLTF. CDR3 bases: TGTGCCAGCAGCTTGGCGGGGGTGTGGGACTCTGGGGCCAACGTCCTGACTTTC.

The rearrangement uses TRBV5-1 and TRBJ1-2; 8 bases align to TRBD1. The CDR3 covers 16 residues. Trimming removed 0 bases from V and 3 bases from J; junction bases left unmatched: 7. From germline, CDR1 is SGHRS and CDR2 YFSETQ. In DNA, the CDR3 is TGCGCCAGCAGCTTGGAGGGGACAGGTGGGGACTATGGCTACACCTTC. It is translated as CASSLEGTGGDYGYTF.

The chain has TRBV29-1 and TRBJ2-2; no reliable D call. Germline V gene sequence: CDR1 SQVTM, CDR2 ANQGSEA. The V and J ends lost 4 bases and 2 bases respectively, with 8 bases between them. CDR3 length: 13 amino acids. As DNA, the CDR3 is TGCAGCGTTGGGACGGACAACACCGGGGAGCTGTTTTTT. Amino acid sequence: CSVGTDNTGELFF.

This chain joins TRBV7-3 and TRBJ2-5, with D hard to call. Trimming stripped 1 base from V and 1 base from J, with 7 bases between. The length of the CDR3 is 14 residues. The V gene's germline CDR1 is SGHTA and CDR2 FQGTGA. CDR3 coding DNA: TGTGCCAGCAGCTTAAGTCGGACCCAAGAGACCCAGTACTTC. It encodes CASSLSRTQETQYF.

The J gene is TRBJ2-1, the V gene TRBV7-2; the match to TRBD2 covers 11 bases. Germline V gene lookup returns CDR1 SGHTA and CDR2 FQGNSA. The CDR3 is 14 residues long. After removal of 5 bases from V and 7 bases from J, the junction contained 4 bases not matched to a gene. Written as DNA, the CDR3 is TGTGCCAGCAGCCCTCGGACTAGCGGGAATGAGCAGTTCTTC. This encodes CASSPRTSGNEQFF.

V gene TRBV13 combines with J gene TRBJ1-2; 7 bases are a match to TRBD1. Per germline, CDR1 PRHDT and CDR2 FYEKMQ (reference sequence). V trimming: 5 bases; J trimming: 8 bases; junction bases outside the gene matches: 5. This CDR3 is built from 12 residues. The CDR3 loop reads CASSKQGRGYTF. DNA of the CDR3: TGTGCCAGCAGCAAACAGGGGCGGGGCTACACCTTC.

This clone was observed a handful of times. The chain joins TRBV4-2 to TRBJ2-7; D gene uncertain. V was cut by 0 bases and J by 3 bases, with 9 bases left in between. The CDR3 spans 14 residues. Germline CDR1 and CDR2: LGHNA and YNFKEQ. Here the CDR3 DNA reads TGTGCCAGCAGCCAAGATTTGGCGGACTACGAGCAGTACTTC. Encoded protein: CASSQDLADYEQYF.

V usage is TRBV7-9 and J usage is TRBJ2-5, with D unresolved. Germline V gene data show CDR1 as SEHNR and CDR2 as FQNEAQ (reference sequence). The CDR3 loop spans 13 amino acids. The V and J ends lost 2 bases and 5 bases respectively, with 9 bases between them. The CDR3 DNA is TGTGCCAGCAGCTTAAACGGATGGGAGACCCAGTACTTC. It encodes CASSLNGWETQYF.

The V gene is TRBV7-2, the J gene TRBJ1-5; D is unresolved. Germline V gene data show CDR1 as SGHTA and CDR2 as FQGNSA. Between the trimmed V and J ends, which lost 5 bases and 9 bases, there was a span of 8 bases. The CDR3 sequence is 11 residues long. The CDR3 region is CASSQVGPQHF. The CDR3 DNA is TGTGCCAGCAGCCAGGTCGGGCCCCAGCATTTT.

This chain connects TRBV19 to TRBJ2-7; no firm D call. Trimming removed 4 bases from V and 0 bases from J, with 7 bases in between. This CDR3 is 13 amino acids long. Germline V gives CDR1 LNHDA, CDR2 SQIVND (reference sequence). CDR3 amino acids: CASSTRTSYEQYF. CDR3 DNA sequence: TGTGCCAGTAGTACTAGAACCTCCTACGAGCAGTACTTC. Drawing the rest from reference TRBV19 and TRBJ2-7, the complete variable domain is DGGITQSPKYLFRKEGQNVTLSCEQNLNHDAMYWYRQDPGQGLRLIYYSQIVNDFQKGDIAEGYSVSREKKESFPLTVTSAQKNPTAFYLCASSTRTSYEQYFGPGTRLTVT.

The rearrangement uses TRBV15 and TRBJ2-2; TRBD2 matches at 14 bases. With 0 bases clipped from V and 1 base from J, the junction kept 7 bases outside the gene matches. Germline CDR1 and CDR2: LNHNV and YYDKDF (reference sequence). The length of the CDR3 is 20 residues. The CDR3 loop is CATSRDRGLAGGVNTGELFF. The CDR3 DNA follows: TGTGCCACCAGCAGAGATCGTGGACTAGCGGGAGGCGTGAACACCGGGGAGCTGTTTTTT.

The V and J genes are TRBV4-3 and TRBJ1-4, with a weak D call TRBD1 (5 bases). Germline loops: CDR1 LGHNA, CDR2 YSLEER. The CDR3 extends over 16 amino acids. Trimming cost V 0 bases and J 2 bases, with 10 bases left between them. This chain's CDR3 is CASSQDRGFTNEKLFF. In nucleotides, the CDR3 is TGCGCCAGCAGCCAAGATCGGGGGTTTACTAATGAAAAACTGTTTTTT.

The chain recombines TRBV19 with TRBJ2-7, with D possibly matching TRBD2 (5 bases). The CDR3 covers 14 residues. The germline CDR1 and CDR2 sequences are LNHDA and SQIVND (reference sequence). V lost 3 bases, J lost 0 bases, and 9 bases lay in between. CDR3 protein: CASSISSGSYEQYF. In DNA form, the CDR3 reads TGTGCCAGTAGTATTTCCAGCGGCTCCTACGAGCAGTACTTC.

V and J are TRBV28 and TRBJ1-5, with TRBD1 matching over 7 bases. The length of the CDR3 is 14 residues. The J segment lost 5 bases and the V segment lost 5 bases, leaving 6 bases of the junction unmatched. From germline, CDR1 is MDHEN and CDR2 SYDVKM. The CDR3 loop is CASSGTAGDQPQHF. The CDR3 bases are TGTGCCAGCAGTGGGACAGCCGGCGATCAGCCCCAGCATTTT. The variable domain in full, completed from reference TRBV28 and TRBJ1-5, reads DVKVTQSSRYLVKRTGEKVFLECVQDMDHENMFWYRQDPGLGLRLIYFSYDVKMKEKGDIPEGYSVSREKKERFSLILESASTNQTSMYLCASSGTAGDQPQHFGDGTRLSIL.

The DNA of the CDR3 is TGTGCCAGCAGTTCCGCCGGGACTAAAGGAAATGAGCAGTTCTTC. This encodes CASSSAGTKGNEQFF. The chain joins TRBV6-5 to TRBJ2-1, with 7 positions matching TRBD2. V was pared by 4 bases and J by 7 bases, with 10 bases of the junction left unmatched. This CDR3 spans 15 amino acids. From germline, CDR1 is MNHEY and CDR2 SVGAGI.

The chain combines TRBV27 with TRBJ1-6; possible D gene TRBD1, 6 bases. CDR1 and CDR2 from the germline V gene are MNHEY and SMNVEV (reference sequence). Trimming shortened V by 6 bases and J by 7 bases, and 10 bases separated the two germline ends. The CDR3 covers 13 residues. CDR3 nucleotides: TGTGCCAGCAGACTGGGGGCAAATTCACCCCTCCACTTT. This sequence encodes CASRLGANSPLHF.

This chain connects TRBV11-2 to TRBJ1-4; 10 bases map to TRBD1. Germline CDR1 SGHAT, CDR2 FQNNGV. After removal of 3 bases from V and 13 bases from J, the junction contained 5 bases not matched to a gene. CDR3 length: 13 residues. CDR3 amino acids: CASSFEWTGGLFF. The DNA of the CDR3 is TGTGCCAGCAGCTTCGAATGGACAGGGGGACTGTTTTTT.

The chain employs TRBV5-6 and TRBJ2-5; no reliable D call. The J call is uncertain, as TRBJ2-7 better fits the DNA end. Germline CDR1 is SGHDT and CDR2 is YYEEEE. CDR3 length equals 13 residues. The CDR3 spells CASSLGARREQYF. The CDR3 DNA reads as TGTGCCAGCAGCTTGGGGGCGCGTCGCGAGCAGTACTTC.

V gene TRBV7-2 combines with J gene TRBJ2-7, with D perhaps being TRBD1 or TRBD2 (5 bases each). The CDR3 consists of 14 residues. V lost 3 bases and J 1 base, leaving 10 bases between the germline ends. Germline assignment: CDR1 SGHTA and CDR2 FQGNSA. This CDR3 is CASSLGTNSYEQYF. DNA of the CDR3: TGTGCCAGCAGCTTGGGGACGAATTCCTACGAGCAGTACTTC.

This chain joins TRBV21-1 and TRBJ1-4; TRBD1, the table's D call, lacks a check against the DNA. TRBV21-1 is a recognized pseudogene. CDR3 length: 15 residues. The DNA of the CDR3 is TGTGCCAGCAGCCAGAACAGGGGGGAGGATGAAAAACTGTTTTTT. Its translation is CASSQNRGEDEKLFF.

The V call is TRBV11-3, the J call TRBJ1-1; D remains ambiguous. From germline, CDR1 is SGHNT and CDR2 YENEEA. This CDR3 region has 15 residues. The V and J ends lost 8 bases and 0 bases respectively, with 16 bases between them. The CDR3: CASAPGPAMNTEAFF. The CDR3 DNA sequence: TGTGCCAGCGCCCCCGGGCCGGCCATGAACACTGAAGCTTTCTTT.

This CDR3 is CASSLFGPYNEQFF. CDR3 nucleotide sequence: TGTGCCAGCAGTTTATTTGGCCCGTACAATGAGCAGTTCTTC. The chain is built from TRBV28 and TRBJ2-1, with no clear D. From germline, CDR1 is MDHEN and CDR2 SYDVKM. Trimming took off 1 base at V and 4 bases at J, with 8 bases between the two ends. The CDR3 has 14 residues.

CDR3 in DNA: TGTGCCAGCAGCCTCGACAGAAACTCTGGAAACACCATATATTTT. Residues: CASSLDRNSGNTIYF. This chain uses TRBV5-4 with TRBJ1-3; TRBD1 might be the D (5 bases). V was cut by 4 bases and J by 0 bases, with 11 bases left in between. CDR1 is SGHNT, CDR2 YYREEE, per germline (reference sequence). This CDR3 region has 15 residues.

CDR3 bases: TGTGCCAGCAGTCCAGGCTGGGGGGCTCGGGGCGAGCAGTACTTC. Its protein is CASSPGWGARGEQYF. The V gene is TRBV6-5, the J gene TRBJ2-7; perhaps D is TRBD1 or TRBD2 (6 bases each). The germline CDR1 and CDR2 sequences are MNHEY and SVGAGI. The CDR3 length is 15 residues. Trimming took 5 bases from V and 6 from J, leaving 20 bases between them.

This chain links TRBV5-6 with TRBJ2-3; perhaps TRBD2 as D (5 bases). Between the trimmed V and J ends, which lost 0 bases and 4 bases, there was a span of 9 bases. The CDR3 is made up of 14 amino acids. The germline gives CDR1 SGHDT, CDR2 YYEEEE. CDR3 bases: TGTGCCAGCAGCTTGGTGCTAGCCCCAGATACGCAGTATTTT. It translates to CASSLVLAPDTQYF.

The chain recombines TRBV19 with TRBJ2-4; the D gene could be TRBD1 or TRBD2 (5 bases each). The germline gives CDR1 LNHDA, CDR2 SQIVND (reference sequence). The CDR3 length is 17 residues. V shed 5 bases and J shed 0 bases, with 17 bases lying between them. The CDR3 here is CASSSPGRHLAKNIQYF. The CDR3 coding sequence is TGTGCCAGTAGTTCGCCGGGACGTCATCTAGCCAAAAACATTCAGTACTTC.

This chain uses TRBV29-1 with TRBJ2-5; D unresolved. The length of the CDR3 is 13 residues. V gave up 7 bases and J gave up 5 bases, with 17 bases separating them. Germline V lookup: CDR1 SQVTM, CDR2 ANQGSEA. CDR3 in DNA: TGCAGCGCCCAGGCTGGTGGTCGGGAGACCCAGTACTTC. It is translated as CSAQAGGRETQYF.

The chain employs TRBV5-1 and TRBJ1-2; 7 nucleotides match TRBD1. The V and J ends lost 4 bases and 3 bases, in that order; junction bases with no gene match: 6. The CDR3 is 14 residues long. The germline V gene has CDR1 SGHRS and CDR2 YFSETQ. The CDR3 loop is CASSPGTGDYGYTF. CDR3 bases: TGCGCCAGCAGCCCGGGCACAGGGGACTATGGCTACACCTTC.